The rows below give T cell receptor beta chains drawn from one sample of a study of blood T cell repertoires in COVID-19. Assay used: immunoSEQ multiplex PCR; TCRdb lists only in-frame clones, some missing. The sample has around 140,000 clones; roughly 87% are singletons. What was sequenced was PBMCs or T cells enriched from blood (not recorded which). These receptors all come from a middle-aged woman who had been exposed to COVID-19. The CDR3 runs from the conserved cysteine through the conserved F or W. D genes are given only for firm matches. Clone sizes are given selectively: once, few, many, or a class where the clone is expanded.

v_gene	d_gene	j_gene	abundance	CDR3aa	CDR3nt
TRBV28	-	TRBJ1-1	-	CASTWRSFTVMNTEAFF	TGTGCCAGCACCTGGAGATCCTTTACCGTCATGAACACTGAAGCTTTCTTT
TRBV3-1/TRBV3-2	-	TRBJ1-1	-	CASSQDWREYTEAFF	TGTGCCAGCAGCCAAGATTGGCGGGAGTACACTGAAGCTTTCTTT
TRBV6-5	-	TRBJ1-5	-	CASRGDSKNQPQHF	TGTGCCAGCAGAGGAGACAGCAAAAATCAGCCCCAGCATTTT
TRBV6-2/TRBV6-3	TRBD2	TRBJ2-1	once	CASSYGRLAVYNEQFF	TGTGCCAGCAGTTACGGCCGACTAGCGGTCTACAATGAGCAGTTCTTC
TRBV7-2	TRBD1	TRBJ2-2	-	CASSLQGARTGELFF	TGTGCCAGCAGCTTACAGGGGGCGAGGACGGGGGAGCTGTTTTTT
TRBV7-2	-	TRBJ2-1	few	CASSLAFSGWDEQFF	TGTGCCAGCAGCTTAGCTTTTAGCGGCTGGGATGAGCAGTTCTTC
TRBV18	-	TRBJ2-7	-	CASSRGTTDYEQYF	TGTGCCAGCTCACGAGGGACAACCGACTACGAGCAGTACTTC
TRBV27	TRBD1	TRBJ2-7	once	CASSPSGQPYEQYF	TGTGCCAGCAGTCCCTCGGGACAGCCCTACGAGCAGTACTTC
TRBV29-1	TRBD1	TRBJ1-2	-	CSAPFSLQGQGVGSYGYTF	TGCAGCGCCCCATTCTCATTGCAGGGACAGGGTGTGGGTAGCTATGGCTACACCTTC
TRBV27	-	TRBJ1-5	-	CASSLTGYDQPQHF	TGTGCCAGCAGTCTCACAGGGTATGATCAGCCCCAGCATTTT
TRBV27	TRBD2	TRBJ2-1	-	CASSLGGEGRNEQFF	TGTGCCAGCAGTTTAGGGGGGGAGGGGAGAAATGAGCAGTTCTTC
TRBV19	TRBD1	TRBJ1-1	once	CASRGQGLENTEAFF	TGTGCCAGTAGAGGACAGGGGTTAGAAAACACTGAAGCTTTCTTT
TRBV29-1	TRBD1	TRBJ1-1	-	CSVEDLPETGRLEAFF	TGCAGCGTTGAAGATCTTCCTGAGACAGGGAGGTTGGAAGCTTTCTTT
TRBV6-4	-	TRBJ1-5	-	CASSDGTDQPQHF	TGTGCCAGCAGTGACGGTACGGATCAGCCCCAGCATTTT
TRBV7-2	-	TRBJ1-5	-	CASSLSSGAGQPQHF	TGTGCCAGCAGCTTAAGTTCAGGGGCAGGGCAGCCCCAGCATTTT
TRBV10-3	TRBD1	TRBJ1-2	-	CAITPNPGQGAQGYTF	TGTGCCATCACGCCGAACCCGGGACAGGGGGCGCAGGGCTACACCTTC
TRBV2	TRBD1	TRBJ2-6	-	CASGQGAQGANVLTF	TGTGCCAGCGGACAGGGGGCGCAGGGGGCCAACGTCCTGACTTTC
TRBV5-1	-	TRBJ1-4	-	CASSSSRSGNEKLFF	TGCGCCAGCAGCTCGAGCAGGTCGGGGAATGAAAAACTGTTTTTT
TRBV5-1	TRBD1	TRBJ1-5	-	CASSPETGLGNQPQHF	TGCGCCAGCAGCCCAGAGACAGGGCTAGGCAATCAGCCCCAGCATTTT
TRBV20-1	-	TRBJ2-5	-	CSATRMETQYF	TGCAGTGCTACTAGGATGGAGACCCAGTACTTC
TRBV12-3/TRBV12-4	TRBD1	TRBJ2-5	-	CASNRGPETQYF	TGTGCCAGCAATAGGGGGCCGGAGACCCAGTACTTC
TRBV6-4	TRBD2	TRBJ2-3	-	CASRETSGGTDTQYF	TGTGCCAGCAGGGAAACTAGCGGGGGCACAGATACGCAGTATTTT
TRBV12-5	-	TRBJ1-5	once	CASGLPAMGDTHHQPQHF	TGTGCTAGTGGGTTACCCGCCATGGGGGACACCCACCACCAGCCCCAGCATTTT
TRBV16	-	TRBJ1-6	-	CASSHIDGGNSPLHF	TGTGCCAGCAGCCATATAGACGGCGGGAATTCACCCCTCCACTTT
TRBV9	-	TRBJ2-5	-	CASSREETQYF	TGTGCCAGCAGCCGAGAAGAGACCCAGTACTTC
TRBV5-1	TRBD1	TRBJ1-1	-	CASRKTSGTGGANTEAFF	TGCGCCAGTAGAAAAACCTCCGGGACAGGGGGCGCGAACACTGAAGCTTTCTTT
TRBV28	-	TRBJ2-7	-	CASSLSRFWEQYF	TGTGCCAGCAGTTTATCCCGGTTTTGGGAGCAGTACTTC
TRBV10-3	-	TRBJ1-1	-	CAISQQESGTEAFF	TGTGCCATCAGCCAACAGGAATCGGGCACTGAAGCTTTCTTT
TRBV29-1	TRBD1	TRBJ2-5	-	CSVTGPGQGTYQETQYF	TGCAGCGTGACCGGGCCGGGACAGGGGACGTACCAAGAGACCCAGTACTTC
TRBV7-9	TRBD1	TRBJ2-1	-	CASRPGQGENEQFF	TGTGCCAGCAGGCCGGGACAGGGAGAGAATGAGCAGTTCTTC
TRBV7-9	-	TRBJ2-5	once	CASSWAETQYF	TGTGCCAGCTCCTGGGCTGAGACCCAGTACTTC